The rows below give T cell receptor beta chains drawn from one sample of a study of T cell responses to AZD1222 COVID-19 vaccine. The repertoire was sequenced with immunoSEQ multiplex PCR; TCRdb's copy has only in-frame clones and lacks some. The data contain about 140,000 clones, around 90% of them seen just once; the ten biggest clones take up more than 5%. Material: peripheral blood, obtained on day 0 of AZD1222 vaccination. The receptors were sampled from an adult in good health. Each CDR3 is given with its conserved first and last residue. D genes are given only for firm matches. Size values are once, few and many counts, or a class for expanded clones, and some rows have none.

>.|TRBJ2-1|.|12|TRBV7-9
TGTGCCAGCAGCCCCGGTGGGCTTGAGCAGTTCTTC
CASSPGGLEQFF
>.|TRBJ1-5|.|14|TRBV19
TGTGCCAGTAGTATAGACAGGTACAATCAGCCCCAGCATTTT
CASSIDRYNQPQHF
>once|TRBJ2-7|TRBD2|15|TRBV6-4
TGTGCCAGCAGTGAAGTAGCTAGCGGGAGTCCCGAGCAGTACTTC
CASSEVASGSPEQYF
>.|TRBJ1-1|.|14|TRBV6-5
TGTGCCAGCAGCCCCGCCCCAGGGGTCTTTGAAGCTTTCTTT
CASSPAPGVFEAFF
>.|TRBJ1-2|.|16|TRBV10-3
TGTGCCATCAGTGAGTCGGGCAGGGAGGGACACTATGGCTACACCTTC
CAISESGREGHYGYTF
>once|TRBJ2-7|.|15|TRBV6-5
TGTGCCAGCAGACGTCCTAGCGATCCACGGGACGAGCAGTACTTC
CASRRPSDPRDEQYF
>.|TRBJ2-3|.|15|TRBV7-9
TGTGCCAGCAGCTTCAGGGTGGGAGGAACAGATACGCAGTATTTT
CASSFRVGGTDTQYF
>.|TRBJ2-4|.|14|TRBV19
TGTGCCAGTAGGGCGGGACAATCCAAAAACATTCAGTACTTC
CASRAGQSKNIQYF
>.|TRBJ2-5|.|19|TRBV10-3
TGTGCCATCAGTGAGCCTACAGGGGGAGTTAGCGGGGGTAAAGAGACCCAGTACTTC
CAISEPTGGVSGGKETQYF
>few|TRBJ2-7|TRBD2|15|TRBV10-1
TGCGCCAGCAGTGACCCCGGGACTAGTCTGTACGAGCAGTACTTC
CASSDPGTSLYEQYF
>.|TRBJ1-5|.|15|TRBV5-1
TGCGCCAGCAGCCTGGATGTCAGTTTAAATCAGCCCCAGCATTTT
CASSLDVSLNQPQHF
>.|TRBJ2-7|TRBD1|14|TRBV27
TGTGCCAGCAGCCTGACAGGGGGCGGCTACGAGCAGTACTTC
CASSLTGGGYEQYF
>.|TRBJ1-2|.|12|TRBV6-5
TGTGCCAGCAGCAACAGGGAATATGGCTACACCTTC
CASSNREYGYTF
>few|TRBJ2-3|TRBD1|16|TRBV4-1
TGCGCCAGCAGTGGTGGACAGGGCATTAGCACAGATACGCAGTATTTT
CASSGGQGISTDTQYF
>.|TRBJ2-5|TRBD1|14|TRBV10-2
TGCGCCAGCAGTGAGGAGCAGGGGGCGCAGACCCAGTACTTC
CASSEEQGAQTQYF
>few|TRBJ2-5|.|16|TRBV7-2
TGTGCCAGCAGCTTACAAGGACAGGGAGGGTGGGAGACCCAGTACTTC
CASSLQGQGGWETQYF
>.|TRBJ1-2|.|14|TRBV28
TGTGCCAGCAGAGGGACGGCAGATAACTATGGCTACACCTTC
CASRGTADNYGYTF
>.|TRBJ2-5|.|13|TRBV29-1
TGCAGCGTGGGCGGGACGACTCAAGAGACCCAGTACTTC
CSVGGTTQETQYF
>.|TRBJ2-1|.|14|TRBV5-4
TGTGCCAGCAGCTTTCCCGGGGATTACAATGAGCAGTTCTTC
CASSFPGDYNEQFF
>.|TRBJ1-2|.|15|TRBV5-1
TGCGCCAGCAGCTTAGCCCAGGGCCCTTCACATGGCTACACCTTC
CASSLAQGPSHGYTF
>.|TRBJ2-1|TRBD1|14|TRBV5-1
TGCGCCAGCAGCTTAGGGACAGGGAGGAATGAGCAGTTCTTC
CASSLGTGRNEQFF
>once|TRBJ1-5|.|14|TRBV10-3
TGTGCCGTCTGGATGGGGCAGCCTAATCAGCCCCAGCATTTT
CAVWMGQPNQPQHF
>.|TRBJ2-1|.|16|TRBV5-5
TGTGCCAGCAGCTTAGCGACAGGCCTCTCCTACAATGAGCAGTTCTTC
CASSLATGLSYNEQFF
>.|TRBJ2-1|.|15|TRBV7-2
TGTGCCAGCAGCTTAGAACAGGGAGGATGGAATGAGCAGTTCTTC
CASSLEQGGWNEQFF
>.|TRBJ2-7|TRBD2|16|TRBV18
TGTGCCAGCTCCCGGGGCCTAGCGGGGGGGTCCTACGAGCAGTACTTC
CASSRGLAGGSYEQYF
>.|TRBJ2-1|TRBD1|14|TRBV7-2
TGTGCCAGCAGCTCGGGACAGCCCTACAATGAGCAGTTCTTC
CASSSGQPYNEQFF
>.|TRBJ2-3|TRBD2|16|TRBV5-1
TGCGCCAGCAGCTTCTCCGGGACTAAAGACACAGATACGCAGTATTTT
CASSFSGTKDTDTQYF
>.|TRBJ1-1|TRBD1|19|TRBV18
TGTGCCAGCTCACCAAAGCCTGGACAGGGGGCGAGGGTTTACACTGAAGCTTTCTTT
CASSPKPGQGARVYTEAFF
>.|TRBJ1-1|.|13|TRBV7-9
TGTGCCAGCAGCCCTACACCGAACACTGAAGCTTTCTTT
CASSPTPNTEAFF
>.|TRBJ2-4|.|12|TRBV2
TGTGCCAGTGGGACTGTAGTTGGCATTCAGTACTTC
CASGTVVGIQYF
>.|TRBJ2-7|TRBD1|15|TRBV10-3
TGTGCCTCGAGACCAACAGGGGGCGAATACAACGAGCAGTACTTC
CASRPTGGEYNEQYF
>.|TRBJ1-2|.|13|TRBV7-9
TGTGCCAGCAGCGACCGGACAGACTATGGCTACACCTTC
CASSDRTDYGYTF
>.|TRBJ2-7|.|15|TRBV5-4
TGTGCCAGCAGCTTTACCGGGACTGGGGATTACGAGCAGTACTTC
CASSFTGTGDYEQYF
>.|TRBJ1-1|.|12|TRBV5-6
TGTGCCAGCAGCTTGGCCGACAGGGAAGCTTTCTTT
CASSLADREAFF
>.|TRBJ1-2|.|12|TRBV4-2
TGTGCCAGCAGCCAAAGCTCAGCGGACTACACCTTC
CASSQSSADYTF
>.|TRBJ2-1|TRBD1|16|TRBV7-2
TGTGCCAGCAGCCTTCTGGGGGGACAGGGCTCTGATGAGCAGTTCTTC
CASSLLGGQGSDEQFF
>.|TRBJ2-7|.|12|TRBV7-8
TGTGCCAGCAGCTTAACCCCAGTGGGGCAGTACTTC
CASSLTPVGQYF
>.|TRBJ1-4|.|14|TRBV27
TGTGCCAGCAGTTTTGGGACACTGAACGAAAAACTGTTTTTT
CASSFGTLNEKLFF
>many|TRBJ1-2|.|12|TRBV29-1
TGCAGCGTTGCTGGGGTTGCCAGTGGCTACACCTTC
CSVAGVASGYTF
>.|TRBJ1-2|.|13|TRBV5-1
TGCGCCAGCAGCTTGGAGGTAAACTATGGCTACACCTTC
CASSLEVNYGYTF
>.|TRBJ1-2|.|15|TRBV15
TGTGCCACCAGCAGAGATCGGAGCACCGGATATGGCTACACCTTC
CATSRDRSTGYGYTF
>.|TRBJ1-1|TRBD1|14|TRBV5-4
TGTGCCAGCAGCTCACTCAGGGGGGGAGCTGAAGCTTTCTTT
CASSSLRGGAEAFF